These 22 T cell receptor beta chains share one sample of origin, sequenced in a study of spatial heterogeneity in lung cancer. Findings and caveats of the study: Counts of expanded intratumoral alpha and beta TCRs tracked tumor mutation counts.

Time point meaning: sample taken at primary tumor resection. No cognate antigen is known for these TCRs. TCRdb redid the calling of the 5' RACE reads with MiXCR, one entry per CDR3 protein. The sample has over 10,000 distinct CDR3 sequences; 5.6% are singletons. Material: lung tumor tissue, obtained at surgery. These TCRs come from a female donor with early-stage non-small cell lung cancer.

This clonotype was picked up many times. The library was built for alpha chains, so this beta chain is an off-target read and its size means little. V and J are TRBV15 and TRBJ1-4, with D perhaps matching TRBD1 (5 bases). The CDR3 has 16 residues. The germline V gene has CDR1 LNHNV and CDR2 YYDKDF (reference sequence). V was shortened by 0 bases and J by 7 bases, with 15 bases between the two germline ends. In DNA form, the CDR3 reads TGTGCCACCAGCAGAGATCCCTACTCCGGGGGTGAAAAACTGTTTTTT. Amino acids: CATSRDPYSGGEKLFF.

Many counts were recorded for this clonotype. The library was designed around alpha chains, so this beta chain is a stray read whose abundance carries little weight. The V and J genes are TRBV28 and TRBJ1-4; 7 bases match TRBD1. The CDR3 runs 15 residues. From germline, CDR1 is MDHEN and CDR2 SYDVKM. After removal of 3 bases from V and 7 bases from J, the junction contained 8 bases not matched to a gene. CDR3 bases: TGTGCCAGCAGTTTCCTCCGGGACAGAGCTGAAAAACTGTTTTTT. It yields the protein CASSFLRDRAEKLFF.

In its sample, this clonotype was seen many times. This beta chain turned up in a library designed for alpha chains; as an off-target read, its abundance says little. The V and J genes are TRBV5-1 and TRBJ2-2; 8 bases are a match to TRBD1. Germline CDR1 reads SGHRS; CDR2 reads YFSETQ. V was pared by 0 bases and J by 7 bases, with 5 bases of the junction left unmatched. This CDR3 is built from 15 residues. CDR3 sequence: CASSLGQGTGGELFF. DNA for the CDR3: TGCGCCAGCAGCTTGGGACAGGGGACCGGCGGGGAGCTGTTTTTT.

The table lists this clonotype with many counts. The library was designed around alpha chains, so this beta chain is a stray read whose abundance carries little weight. The CDR3 nucleotides are TGTGCCAGCACTAGGGCCGTTGAATATCATCAGCCCCAGCATTTT. Translating it yields CASTRAVEYHQPQHF. V is TRBV12-3 or TRBV12-4 and J is TRBJ1-5; the D is unclear. Deletions cut 7 bases from V and 5 bases from J, with 18 bases between. The CDR3 sequence is 15 residues long.

This clonotype was seen repeatedly, ten times or more. A library made for alpha chains picked up this beta chain off target, so its size means little. CDR3 in amino acids: CASRETLFNQPQHF. CDR3 coding DNA: TGTGCCAGCAGAGAGACTCTTTTCAATCAGCCCCAGCATTTT. The chain uses TRBV6-6 and TRBJ1-5, with D hard to call. The CDR3 length is 14 residues. The germline CDR1 and CDR2 sequences are MNHNY and SVGAGI (reference sequence). With 6 bases removed from V and 3 bases from J, the gap between germline ends came to 12 bases.

This clonotype is medium-sized by share. With the library built for alpha chains, this beta chain is off target and its frequency is not meaningful. The chain couples TRBV28 to TRBJ1-1; D unclear. Trimming left V 7 bases short and J 6 bases short, with 21 bases between. CDR3 length: 15 residues. Germline-derived CDR1 and CDR2 are MDHEN and SYDVKM. This CDR3 reads CASTPTRTLTPEAFF. The CDR3 nucleotides are TGTGCCAGCACCCCGACAAGAACGCTAACCCCTGAAGCTTTCTTT.

This clonotype showed up many times. This beta chain is a stray read from a library made for alpha chains; its abundance is not meaningful. The chain uses TRBV6-5 and TRBJ1-1; D not resolved. Germline values: CDR1 MNHEY, CDR2 SVGAGI. CDR3 length equals 14 residues. Trimming cost V 5 bases and J 1 base, with 11 bases left between them. The CDR3 loop reads CASSKEWGNTEAFF. DNA for the CDR3: TGTGCCAGCAGTAAGGAATGGGGGAACACTGAAGCTTTCTTT.

This clonotype was detected many times. This beta chain is a stray read from a library made for alpha chains; its abundance is not meaningful. The genes are TRBV7-2 and TRBJ2-1, with 7 bases matching TRBD1. This CDR3 comprises 15 residues. CDR1 is SGHTA and CDR2 is FQGNSA in the germline V gene. The V segment lost 4 bases and the J segment 2 bases; nucleotides outside the gene matches: 5. CDR3 in amino acids: CASSSSGQAYNEQFF. Here the CDR3 DNA reads TGTGCCAGCAGCTCATCCGGACAGGCCTACAATGAGCAGTTCTTC.

There are many counts of this clonotype. Little can be read into the size of this beta chain, an off-target read in a library designed for alpha chains. The chain carries TRBV28 and TRBJ1-2; D gene uncertain. Germline assignment: CDR1 MDHEN and CDR2 SYDVKM. This CDR3 spans 11 amino acids. V was trimmed by 6 bases and J by 7 bases, leaving 9 bases between them. The CDR3 region is CASRTGSGYTF. CDR3 nucleotide sequence: TGTGCCAGCAGGACGGGGAGTGGCTACACCTTC.

There are many counts of this clonotype. This beta chain turned up in a library designed for alpha chains; as an off-target read, its abundance says little. The chain joins TRBV5-1 to TRBJ2-1; D gene uncertain. The V and J ends lost 4 bases and 8 bases respectively, with 13 bases between them. The CDR3 covers 13 residues. Germline V CDR1 and CDR2: SGHRS, YFSETQ. CDR3 amino acids: CASSLYPTDEQFF. Here the CDR3 DNA reads TGCGCCAGCAGCCTATACCCGACGGATGAGCAGTTCTTC.

Ten or more counts support this clonotype. This beta chain was picked up by a library intended for alpha chains and is off target, so its count carries little meaning. The chain has TRBV28 and TRBJ1-2; D not resolved. The germline CDR1 and CDR2 sequences are MDHEN and SYDVKM. The CDR3 is 11 amino acids. The V end was cut by 4 bases, the J end by 8 bases, with 8 bases between. The CDR3 is CASSSRWGYTF. In nucleotides, the CDR3 is TGTGCCAGCAGTTCACGCTGGGGCTACACCTTC.

This clonotype was detected many times. This beta chain was picked up by a library intended for alpha chains and is off target, so its count carries little meaning. The gene calls are TRBV6-1 and TRBJ1-4; 11 positions match TRBD1. The CDR3 spans 12 residues. V shed 8 bases, J shed 8 bases, and the junction held 1 base outside the gene matches. CDR1 is MNHNS and CDR2 is SASEGT in the germline V gene. The CDR3 region is CASRDRGEKLFF. As DNA, the CDR3 is TGTGCCAGCCGGGACAGGGGGGAAAAACTGTTTTTT.

This clonotype rates as medium-sized. This beta chain is an unintended read in a library built for alpha chains; its size means little. V gene TRBV6-5 combines with J gene TRBJ2-6; the D is unclear. The germline V gene has CDR1 MNHEY and CDR2 SVGAGI. The CDR3 sequence is 13 residues long. The V and J ends lost 4 bases and 3 bases respectively, with 4 bases between them. The CDR3: CASSSIGANVLTF. In nucleotides, the CDR3 is TGTGCCAGCAGTTCAATTGGGGCCAACGTCCTGACTTTC.

The sample holds many counts of this clonotype. Found in a library prepared for alpha chains, this beta chain is an off-target read, and its abundance has little meaning. The genes are TRBV12-3 or TRBV12-4 and TRBJ1-2, with a possible D match to TRBD1 (6 bases). CDR3 size: 12 residues. Trimming took off 4 bases at V and 7 bases at J, with 10 bases between the two ends. The DNA for the CDR3 is TGTGCCAGCAGTTCCGGCAGGGGTGGCTACACCTTC. Its translation is CASSSGRGGYTF.

This clonotype came up many times. The size of this beta chain means little, since it is a stray read in a library made for alpha chains. The V and J genes are TRBV28 and TRBJ1-1; 7 bases map to TRBD1. V shed 6 bases, J shed 5 bases, and the junction held 9 bases outside the gene matches. This CDR3 is built from 14 residues. CDR1 MDHEN and CDR2 SYDVKM come from the germline V gene. The CDR3 is CASRRTGLGTEAFF. CDR3 bases: TGTGCCAGCAGACGGACAGGCCTGGGGACTGAAGCTTTCTTT.

This clonotype was counted ten times or more. Found in a library prepared for alpha chains, this beta chain is an off-target read, and its abundance has little meaning. The chain combines TRBV5-6 with TRBJ1-2; D is uncertain. The CDR3 consists of 14 residues. CDR1 is SGHDT, CDR2 YYEEEE, per germline. V was pared by 0 bases and J by 5 bases, with 11 bases between. The CDR3 DNA sequence: TGTGCCAGCAGCTTGGGGGTACGGGATTATGGCTACACCTTC. It codes for CASSLGVRDYGYTF.

At least ten counts were recorded for this clonotype. The library was prepared for alpha chains; this beta chain is a stray read, so its frequency means little. The V gene is TRBV29-1, the J gene TRBJ2-2, with 10 bases lining up with TRBD1. CDR3 length equals 14 residues. Germline CDR1 and CDR2: SQVTM and ANQGSEA. J was trimmed by 7 bases and V by 6 bases; bases with no gene match: 8. CDR3 DNA sequence: TGCAGCGTGGACCTGACAGGGGGCGGCGGGGAGCTGTTTTTT. This encodes CSVDLTGGGGELFF.

This clonotype was observed at least ten times. In a library made to pick up alpha chains, this beta chain is a stray read with a size that means little. This sequence joins TRBV5-1 and TRBJ1-5, with TRBD1 matching over 9 bases. The CDR3 runs 14 residues. With V trimmed by 5 bases and J by 5 bases, 5 bases remained unmatched. Per germline, CDR1 SGHRS and CDR2 YFSETQ. In nucleotides, the CDR3 is TGCGCCAGCAGACAGGGGGCGGCGGATCAGCCCCAGCATTTT. It encodes CASRQGAADQPQHF.

This clonotype was observed many times. Since the library was made to target alpha chains, this beta chain is a stray read and its abundance is not meaningful. The chain has TRBV12-3 or TRBV12-4 and TRBJ2-7; 7 nucleotides agree with TRBD2. The CDR3 covers 13 residues. Trimming cost V 3 bases and J 6 bases; bases outside gene matches: 5. The chain's CDR3 is CASSFAGGSEQYF. In nucleotides, the CDR3 is TGTGCCAGCAGTTTTGCGGGCGGGAGCGAGCAGTACTTC.

This clonotype showed up just a few times. This beta chain came through as a stray read in a library set up for alpha chains, and its size says little. DNA for the CDR3: TGTGCCAGCAGTTTAGTCCCTTCCTCCTACGAGCAGTACTTC. It specifies CASSLVPSSYEQYF. The V and J genes are TRBV12-3 or TRBV12-4 and TRBJ2-7; the D is unclear. The V end lost 1 base, the J end lost 0 bases, and 7 bases lay between the germline ends. This CDR3 is 14 amino acids long.

At least ten counts were recorded for this clonotype. This beta chain is a stray sequence in a library constructed for alpha chains; its clone size is not meaningful. The V gene is TRBV11-2, the J gene TRBJ2-3; D not certain. V lost 5 bases to trimming and J lost 9 bases, with 18 bases between them. This CDR3 has 14 residues. Germline V gene data show CDR1 as SGHAT and CDR2 as FQNNGV. CDR3: CASSPKGDQVTQYF. DNA of the CDR3: TGTGCCAGCAGCCCAAAAGGTGATCAAGTCACGCAGTATTTT.

As concerns this clonotype: In a library made to pick up alpha chains, this beta chain is a stray read with a size that means little. This sequence joins TRBV4-1 and TRBJ2-7; D is perhaps TRBD2 (5 bases). From germline, CDR1 is MGHRA and CDR2 YSYEKL. V lost 4 bases and J lost 2, with 15 bases in between. This CDR3 is built from 15 residues. Written as DNA, the CDR3 is TGCGCCAGCAGCCCCCTACCGGACGGGGCCTACGAGCAGTACTTC. Its translation: CASSPLPDGAYEQYF.